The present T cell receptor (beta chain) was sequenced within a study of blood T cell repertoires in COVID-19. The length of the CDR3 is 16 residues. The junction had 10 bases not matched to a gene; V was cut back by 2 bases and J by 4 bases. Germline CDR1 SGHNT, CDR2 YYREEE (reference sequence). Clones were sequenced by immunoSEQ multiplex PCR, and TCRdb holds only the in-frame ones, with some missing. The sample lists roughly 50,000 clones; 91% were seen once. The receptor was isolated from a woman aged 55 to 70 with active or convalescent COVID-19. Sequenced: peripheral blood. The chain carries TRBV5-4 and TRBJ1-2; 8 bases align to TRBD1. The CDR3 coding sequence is TGTGCCAGCAGCTTTTCCGGGACAGGAGTTATCTATGGCTACACCTTC. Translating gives CASSFSGTGVIYGYTF.